This record covers a single T cell receptor beta chain. This specimen comes from a study of blood T cell repertoires in COVID-19. Study summary: Whether acute or convalescent, the COVID-19 samples came from the United States, Italy and Spain. Sources were T cells, B-cell-depleted T cells, or PBMCs; the material itself was cDNA or gDNA.

As handled by the study authors: Amplified reference gene primers provided the basis for estimating nucleated cell counts. Profiled with immunoSEQ multiplex PCR; TCRdb holds only in-frame clones, not every one. The V and J calls and clone size were taken over from that table, and D and trimming were inferred from the DNA. The sample lists approximately 170,000 clones, around 83% seen once, with 13% in the top ten. This CDR3 is 14 amino acids long. In germline, CDR1 is MGHRA, CDR2 YSYEKL. V lost 6 bases and J lost 1; bases outside the gene matches: 2. Specimen: peripheral blood. V is TRBV4-1 and J is TRBJ2-2; 7 bases fit TRBD1. The source is a man between 65 and 79 years old who had recovered from COVID-19. DNA of the CDR3: TGCGCCAGCAGGCGACAGGGGAACACCGGGGAGCTGTTTTTT. Translating gives CASRRQGNTGELFF.